These T cell receptor beta chains were read from a single sample in a study of glioma-infiltrating T cells after dendritic cell vaccination. Method: immunoSEQ multiplex PCR; TCRdb's copy keeps in-frame clones and lacks some. The profile covers under 130,000 clones, with around 90% appearing a single time and roughly 3% taken by the ten largest. Sequenced here: blood, sampled after dendritic cell vaccination. These receptors were collected from a human donor with glioblastoma. The CDR3 runs from the conserved cysteine through the conserved F or W. A D gene is named only where the DNA matches it firmly. Clone size is not always given. Where it is, it says once, few, many or a class for expanded clones.

TRBD2	TRBV30	TRBJ2-1	.	CAWRTTSGRSNGLNEQFF	TGTGCCTGGAGGACGACTAGCGGGAGATCCAACGGGCTAAATGAGCAGTTCTTC
TRBD2	TRBV27	TRBJ2-1	.	CASSVTSGGTPYNEQFF	TGTGCCAGCAGTGTCACTAGCGGGGGGACCCCCTACAATGAGCAGTTCTTC
.	TRBV11-2	TRBJ1-5	.	CASSLDIGGNQPQHF	TGTGCCAGCAGCTTAGATATCGGGGGGAATCAGCCCCAGCATTTT
TRBD2	TRBV7-6	TRBJ2-1	.	CASSLAGTSGYNEQFF	TGTGCCAGCAGCTTAGCAGGGACTAGCGGATACAATGAGCAGTTCTTC
TRBD1	TRBV5-8	TRBJ1-2	.	CASSPRDRGIYGYTF	TGTGCCAGCAGTCCCCGGGACAGGGGTATTTATGGCTACACCTTC
TRBD2	TRBV7-9	TRBJ2-5	.	CASSLAGAWKETQYF	TGTGCCAGCAGCCTAGCGGGGGCCTGGAAAGAGACCCAGTACTTC
.	TRBV6-5	TRBJ2-7	.	CASSYSYRDTRYEQYF	TGTGCCAGCAGTTATTCATATCGGGACACTCGCTACGAGCAGTACTTC
TRBD1	TRBV7-9	TRBJ2-3	.	CASSPTDRGKDTQYF	TGTGCCAGCAGTCCTACGGACAGGGGAAAGGATACGCAGTATTTT
TRBD2	TRBV18	TRBJ2-3	.	CASSSPGTSPDTQYF	TGTGCCAGCTCTTCACCCGGGACTAGCCCAGATACGCAGTATTTT
.	TRBV7-2	TRBJ2-7	.	CASRFRLATGPYEQYF	TGTGCCAGCAGATTCAGGCTCGCGACAGGACCCTACGAGCAGTACTTC
TRBD1	TRBV27	TRBJ1-2	.	CASRTPGQGGYTF	TGTGCCAGCAGAACTCCGGGACAGGGTGGCTACACCTTC
.	TRBV2	TRBJ2-3	.	CASSVSGSTDTQYF	TGTGCCAGCAGCGTAAGCGGGAGCACAGATACGCAGTATTTT
.	TRBV6-1	TRBJ1-2	.	CASSEPARQGRYYGYTF	TGTGCCAGCAGTGAACCCGCCCGGCAGGGTCGTTACTATGGCTACACCTTC
TRBD2	TRBV7-8	TRBJ2-1	.	CASSLEWEGYNEQFF	TGTGCCAGCAGCTTAGAGTGGGAGGGGTACAATGAGCAGTTCTTC
.	TRBV9	TRBJ1-4	.	CASSPSPRDEKLFF	TGTGCCAGCAGCCCATCCCCCCGGGATGAAAAACTGTTTTTT
.	TRBV5-1	TRBJ2-5	.	CASSLEISAETQYF	TGCGCCAGCAGCTTGGAGATTAGCGCGGAGACCCAGTACTTC
.	TRBV2	TRBJ2-1	.	CASSDRGILAGEQFF	TGTGCCAGCAGTGACAGGGGTATTCTGGCAGGTGAGCAGTTCTTC
.	TRBV7-3	TRBJ2-1	.	CASSLSGTHYNEQFF	TGTGCCAGCAGCTTGTCCGGGACTCACTACAATGAGCAGTTCTTC
TRBD2	TRBV5-1	TRBJ2-7	.	CASSPTTPSGPPYEQYF	TGCGCCAGCAGCCCCACCACCCCTAGCGGGCCACCCTACGAGCAGTACTTC
TRBD2	TRBV5-3	TRBJ2-5	once	CARPTGRAGGPGETQYF	TGTGCCAGACCCACTGGACGGGCGGGAGGACCCGGGGAGACCCAGTACTTC
TRBD1	TRBV29-1	TRBJ1-4	.	CSVDPGQGDEKLFF	TGCAGCGTTGACCCGGGACAGGGGGATGAAAAACTGTTTTTT
TRBD2	TRBV11-3	TRBJ2-1	.	CASSPRGRSGRASNEQFF	TGTGCCAGCAGCCCTAGGGGGCGGAGCGGGAGGGCGAGCAATGAGCAGTTCTTC
.	TRBV5-6	TRBJ2-3	.	CASSLMGAPDTQYF	TGTGCCAGCAGCTTAATGGGGGCGCCCGATACGCAGTATTTT
.	TRBV5-1	TRBJ2-2	.	CASSPQGNTGELFF	TGCGCCAGCAGCCCGCAGGGGAACACCGGGGAGCTGTTTTTT
TRBD1	TRBV6-5	TRBJ1-2	.	CASSAGQGGYTF	TGTGCCAGCAGTGCCGGACAGGGGGGCTACACCTTC
TRBD1	TRBV19	TRBJ1-3	.	CASNRDRPSSGNTIYF	TGTGCCAGTAACCGGGACAGGCCCTCCTCTGGAAACACCATATATTTT
.	TRBV7-3	TRBJ2-1	.	CASSLMGGEQFF	TGTGCCAGCAGCTTAATGGGGGGTGAGCAGTTCTTC
.	TRBV7-9	TRBJ1-4	.	CASSLDTGSNEKLFF	TGTGCCAGCAGCTTAGATACAGGGTCTAATGAAAAACTGTTTTTT
TRBD1	TRBV6-5	TRBJ2-7	few	CASSYRGQGTYEQYF	TGTGCCAGCAGTTACAGGGGACAGGGGACCTACGAGCAGTACTTC
.	TRBV5-1	TRBJ2-7	.	CASSPGVLANRQDEQYF	TGCGCCAGCAGCCCGGGAGTATTAGCTAATAGGCAGGACGAGCAGTACTTC
TRBD1	TRBV29-1	TRBJ1-2	.	CSVDRQGANGYTF	TGCAGCGTTGACCGACAGGGGGCGAATGGCTACACCTTC
TRBD1	TRBV25-1	TRBJ1-1	few	CASRSGQGIGTEAFF	TGTGCCAGCCGTTCGGGACAGGGGATTGGCACTGAAGCTTTCTTT
TRBD1	TRBV7-2	TRBJ1-1	once	CASSFGQGASEAFF	TGTGCCAGCAGCTTTGGACAGGGGGCTTCTGAAGCTTTCTTT
TRBD1	TRBV29-1	TRBJ1-5	.	CSVGQGGQPQHF	TGCAGCGTAGGACAGGGGGGTCAGCCCCAGCATTTT
TRBD1	TRBV5-4	TRBJ1-2	.	CASSPRTGPDYGYTF	TGTGCCAGCAGCCCGCGGACAGGGCCGGACTATGGCTACACCTTC
TRBD1	TRBV7-6	TRBJ1-2	.	CASSTRTGGGYTF	TGTGCCAGCAGCACACGGACAGGGGGCGGCTACACCTTC
TRBD1	TRBV7-3	TRBJ1-4	few	CASSPGQGDGKLFF	TGTGCCAGCAGCCCGGGACAGGGGGACGGAAAACTGTTTTTT
TRBD1	TRBV7-9	TRBJ2-7	few	CASSPSPGTGFPYEQYF	TGTGCCAGCAGCCCCTCCCCCGGGACAGGGTTTCCCTACGAGCAGTACTTC
TRBD1	TRBV5-1	TRBJ1-1	.	CASSERTGMNTEAFF	TGCGCCAGCAGCGAAAGGACAGGTATGAACACTGAAGCTTTCTTT
TRBD2	TRBV9	TRBJ2-7	.	CASSVDGGNSYEQYF	TGTGCCAGCAGCGTAGACGGGGGGAACTCCTACGAGCAGTACTTC
.	TRBV5-1	TRBJ2-5	.	CASSLGIAAQETQYF	TGCGCCAGCAGCTTGGGAATAGCGGCACAAGAGACCCAGTACTTC
.	TRBV28	TRBJ2-7	.	CASSLRAGAYYEQYF	TGTGCCAGCAGTTTAAGGGCAGGGGCTTACTACGAGCAGTACTTC
TRBD2	TRBV18	TRBJ2-2	.	CASSPVAGHTGELFF	TGTGCCAGCTCACCGGTAGCGGGGCACACCGGGGAGCTGTTTTTT
.	TRBV10-1	TRBJ2-3	once	CASSHFSTDTQYF	TGCGCCAGCAGTCATTTCAGCACAGATACGCAGTATTTT
.	TRBV7-3	TRBJ2-5	.	CASSLGPSQETQYF	TGTGCCAGCAGCTTAGGCCCGTCACAAGAGACCCAGTACTTC
.	TRBV27	TRBJ2-5	.	CASSLSMEGAFRETQYF	TGTGCCAGCAGTTTATCGATGGAGGGGGCTTTTAGAGAGACCCAGTACTTC
.	TRBV29-1	TRBJ1-1	few	CSVEEGGLPEAFF	TGCAGCGTTGAAGAAGGCGGGCTCCCTGAAGCTTTCTTT
TRBD1	TRBV4-2	TRBJ2-3	.	CASSQEDRRDTQYF	TGTGCCAGCAGCCAAGAGGACAGGAGGGATACGCAGTATTTT
.	TRBV5-6	TRBJ1-1	.	CASSLWGDEAFF	TGTGCCAGCAGCTTGTGGGGAGATGAAGCTTTCTTT
.	TRBV27	TRBJ1-2	once	CASSRERGGPYGYTF	TGTGCCAGCAGCCGGGAGCGGGGCGGTCCCTATGGCTACACCTTC
TRBD1	TRBV4-1	TRBJ2-7	.	CASSQEGQGASYEQYF	TGCGCCAGCAGCCAAGAGGGTCAGGGGGCGAGCTACGAGCAGTACTTC
TRBD2	TRBV5-1	TRBJ2-1	.	CASRFRPASGSSIRDEQFF	TGCGCCAGCAGATTCCGCCCGGCTAGCGGGAGTTCGATAAGGGATGAGCAGTTCTTC
TRBD2	TRBV5-5	TRBJ2-2	.	CASSLGGSSGELFF	TGTGCCAGCAGCCTGGGCGGGAGCTCCGGGGAGCTGTTTTTT
.	TRBV19	TRBJ1-2	.	CASSIERRYGYTF	TGTGCCAGTAGTATAGAGAGGAGATATGGCTACACCTTC
.	TRBV21-1	TRBJ1-6	.	CASTNDRQAAKNSPLHF	TGTGCCAGCACCAACGACCGGCAGGCCGCCAAGAATTCACCCCTCCACTTT
TRBD1	TRBV10-3	TRBJ2-7	.	CAISAGTGGEQYF	TGTGCCATCAGTGCCGGGACAGGGGGCGAGCAGTACTTC
TRBD1	TRBV5-1	TRBJ2-5	few	CATSGTGGAETQYF	TGCGCCACGTCGGGGACAGGGGGCGCCGAGACCCAGTACTTC